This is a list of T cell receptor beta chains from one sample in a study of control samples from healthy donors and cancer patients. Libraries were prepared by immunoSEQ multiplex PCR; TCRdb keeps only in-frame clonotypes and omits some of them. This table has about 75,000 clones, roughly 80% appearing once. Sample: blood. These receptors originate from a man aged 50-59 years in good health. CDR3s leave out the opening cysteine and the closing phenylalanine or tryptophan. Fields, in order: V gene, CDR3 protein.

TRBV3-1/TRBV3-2 ASSQVPDSDRVRGYT
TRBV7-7 ASSLGRGASTDTQY
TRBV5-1 ASSLDGSLGKGQY
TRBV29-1 SVFEGGLWDGYT
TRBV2 ASSQGQVNQPQH
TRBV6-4 ASNPPDLETGNGYT
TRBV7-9 ASSPPGLLSGNTIY
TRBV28 ASRNRAPTTNTEAF
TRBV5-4 ASSSADRGRTEAF
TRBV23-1 ASRRPGQLNTEAF
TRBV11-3 ASSKETGGALSKQY
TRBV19 ASSTTKNTEAF
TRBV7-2 ASSLTPPGRFSMNTEAF
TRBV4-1 ASSQEGREGYGYT
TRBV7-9 ASSLGREAYGYT
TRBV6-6 ASSYSMMADQPQH
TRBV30 AWSLGQSYGYT
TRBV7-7 ASSLTFGVANYGYT
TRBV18 ATPIPGEETQY
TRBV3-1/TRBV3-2 ASSQDRTYEQY
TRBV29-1 SVQGQGYEQY
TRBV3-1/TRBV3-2 ASSQTALEQY
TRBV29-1 SVDRGRLDEQY
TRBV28 ASSALGGKVDTQY
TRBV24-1 ATSRDRGFRNEQF
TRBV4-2 ASSGASGRETQY
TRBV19 ASSPLRGSTYEQY
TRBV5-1 ASSRGTSGYEQY
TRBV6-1 ASSGPLAGGPTDTQY
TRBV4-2 ASSQASGTYNEQF
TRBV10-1 ASSDLPGTPNTEAF
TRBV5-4 ASSSQGSGNQPQH
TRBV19 ASSMELGGGTDTQY
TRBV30 AWSVSGGGTEAF
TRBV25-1 ASSEGQVLRETQY
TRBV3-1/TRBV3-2 ASSHTGSGEQF
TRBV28 ASSLSPGAVGY
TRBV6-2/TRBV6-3 ASSYGTPTEAF
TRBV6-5 ASSVTAHFEAF
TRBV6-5 ASSSSGWDYGYT
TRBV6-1 ASSEAAGGGNTEAF
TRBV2 ASRPDSGPPYEQY
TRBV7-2 ASSLDRGRAF